This T cell receptor (beta chain) was sequenced in a study of blood T cell repertoires in COVID-19. Study overall: Collection of acute and convalescent COVID-19 samples took place in the United States, Italy and Spain.

Participant age was 18 to 89 years, and participants resided in 25 or so US areas. Clones were read by immunoSEQ multiplex PCR, and TCRdb kept only the in-frame ones, dropping some. The data hold hundreds of thousands of clones, with roughly 87% observed a single time. Trimming took 3 bases from V and 3 from J, leaving 21 bases between them. CDR1 LNHDA and CDR2 SQIVND come from the germline V gene (reference sequence). This CDR3 has 18 amino acids. Source material: PBMCs or T cells enriched from blood (not recorded which). The chain couples TRBV19 to TRBJ2-1; D possibly corresponds to TRBD2 (6 bases). The sequence derives from a woman aged 25 to 39 who had recovered from COVID-19. The CDR3 bases are TGTGCCAGTAGTATTAGAAGTGCGGGACGTTTGCTCTACAATGAGCAGTTCTTC. As protein: CASSIRSAGRLLYNEQFF.